The T cell receptor beta chain under discussion was sequenced for a study of vaccination effects on CD4 cells after COVID-19. The study, taken as a whole, reports: The study found marked clonal contraction of infection- and vaccine-induced clones late after vaccination. Vaccine-induced clones in healthy vaccinees cross-reacted with common cold coronaviruses in only 1 of 255 cases.

With the ViraFEST assay, the study expanded antigen-specific CD4+ T cells using viral peptide pools, then sequenced them. Cultured cells yielded isolated CD4+ T cells after 10 days. Recipients of the vaccine had no prior SARS-CoV-2 infection and negative nucleocapsid antibodies. Each culture well received a few million PBMC. These cells were then cultured in IMDM with about 10 IU/ml IL-2 and around 9.6 ug/ml peptides. On days 3 and 7, fresh IL-2 medium replaced half the medium. This clone has just one count. The antigen remains undetermined. The CDR3 spans 14 residues. CDR1 is MGHRA and CDR2 is YSYEKL in the germline V gene. Trimming stripped 8 bases from V and 1 base from J, with 14 bases between. Measured with immunoSEQ multiplex PCR; TCRdb has only the in-frame clones, and not every one. Of about 23,000 clones in the sample, 73% are singletons; the top ten hold around 5%.

The V and J genes are TRBV4-1 and TRBJ1-1; possibly TRBD1 for D (5 bases). Source: CD4+ T cells from PBMCs cultured with SARS-CoV-2 spike peptides, taken before COVID-19 vaccination. This sequence originates from a human donor who received a COVID-19 vaccine. The CDR3 reads CASQDQGKNTEAFF. The DNA of the CDR3 is TGCGCCAGCCAAGATCAGGGTAAGAACACTGAAGCTTTCTTT.